These T cell receptor beta chains were read from a single sample in a study of beta chain features in type 1 diabetes. Sequencing was performed with immunoSEQ multiplex PCR; in TCRdb, only in-frame clones are kept and a portion is missing. There are around 600,000 clones in the sample; roughly an eighth occur only once, and roughly 0.11% lies in the top ten. Material: naive CD4+ T cells from blood. Receptors were obtained from a man aged 30-40 years with type 1 diabetes. Both conserved end residues are part of each CDR3. A D gene is named only where the DNA matches it firmly. Not every row has a clone size; where given, it reads once, few, many or a size class.

v_gene	d_gene	abundance	j_gene	CDR3nt	CDR3aa
TRBV18	.	once	TRBJ2-5	TGTGCCAGCTCACCACGACAGAACCAAGAGACCCAGTACTTC	CASSPRQNQETQYF
TRBV7-3	TRBD2	few	TRBJ2-2	TGTGCCAGCAGCTTAAGCCCGGGAGGAGGGAACACCGGGGAGCTGTTTTTT	CASSLSPGGGNTGELFF
TRBV9	TRBD2	few	TRBJ2-1	TGTGCCAGCAGCGTAGCGCCCAGCGGGGGGAACAATGAGCAGTTCTTC	CASSVAPSGGNNEQFF
TRBV2	.	.	TRBJ1-1	TGTGCCAGCAGGACCTCTTTGAACACTGAAGCTTTCTTT	CASRTSLNTEAFF
TRBV19	TRBD1	.	TRBJ2-4	TGTGCCAGTCCGGCGAGAGGGGGACAGGCCAAAAACATTCAGTACTTC	CASPARGGQAKNIQYF
TRBV27	.	few	TRBJ2-1	TGTGCCAGCAGTTTATACGGGGACCCCTCCTACAATGAGCAGTTCTTC	CASSLYGDPSYNEQFF
TRBV14	.	few	TRBJ2-2	TGTGCCAGCAGCCGACAGGCCGCGAACACCGGGGAGCTGTTTTTT	CASSRQAANTGELFF
TRBV9	.	few	TRBJ2-1	TGTGCCAGCAGCGTAGGTGATCGGACAGTGAACCACAATGAGCAGTTCTTC	CASSVGDRTVNHNEQFF
TRBV4-1	.	.	TRBJ1-6	TGCGCCAGCAGCCAAGAGCATCCTTCACCCCTCCACTTT	CASSQEHPSPLHF
TRBV15	.	few	TRBJ1-5	TGTGCCACCAGCAAGATTATCTATCAGCCCCAGCATTTT	CATSKIIYQPQHF
TRBV5-1	TRBD1	few	TRBJ2-2	TGCGCCAGTTCGACGGGACAGGGGTACACCGGGGAGCTGTTTTTT	CASSTGQGYTGELFF
TRBV14	TRBD2	.	TRBJ2-2	TGTGCCAGCAGCCTAGGACTAGCGGGACAAACCGGGGAGCTGTTTTTT	CASSLGLAGQTGELFF
TRBV6-4	.	.	TRBJ2-1	TGTGCCAGCAGAACCGAAAGCTCCTACAATGAGCAGTTCTTC	CASRTESSYNEQFF
TRBV7-9	.	few	TRBJ2-2	TGTGCCAGCAGTGACCCCGCGAACACCGGGGAGCTGTTTTTT	CASSDPANTGELFF
TRBV11-3	.	few	TRBJ1-6	TGTGCCAGCAGCCGACAGCACCATAATTCACCCCTCCACTTT	CASSRQHHNSPLHF
TRBV5-1	TRBD1	.	TRBJ2-1	TGCGCCAGCAGCCCGACAGGGGGGGCGTTCAATGAGCAGTTCTTC	CASSPTGGAFNEQFF
TRBV5-4	.	few	TRBJ2-6	TGTGCCAGCAGCGTTACAGGGTTGTCTGGGGCCAACGTCCTGACTTTC	CASSVTGLSGANVLTF
TRBV6-5	TRBD2	.	TRBJ2-7	TGTGCCAGCAGTTACGACGGAGCGGGGGGGCGCGAGCAGTACTTC	CASSYDGAGGREQYF
TRBV2	.	.	TRBJ2-1	TGTGCCAGCAGTGAAGCATGGGAATATGGGCAGTTCTTC	CASSEAWEYGQFF
TRBV7-9	.	few	TRBJ2-1	TGTGCCAGCAGCCCCCGCCCCCAGGGGTGGTATGAGCAGTTCTTC	CASSPRPQGWYEQFF
TRBV7-9	.	.	TRBJ1-4	TGTGCCAGCAGCGCCGGGGGGTTTACTAATGAAAAACTGTTTTTT	CASSAGGFTNEKLFF
TRBV6-5	.	few	TRBJ1-4	TGTGCCAGCAGTTACGAGGCAACTAATGAAAAACTGTTTTTT	CASSYEATNEKLFF
TRBV5-1	.	.	TRBJ1-1	TGCGCCAGCAGCTCAGCCCAGACTCAAGGCGAAGCTTTCTTT	CASSSAQTQGEAFF
TRBV18	.	.	TRBJ2-1	TGTGCCAGCTCATATTATGCTCTCGGCCCAAATGAGCAGTTCTTC	CASSYYALGPNEQFF
TRBV11-2	.	few	TRBJ2-5	TGTGCCAGCAGCTCCAGGATGGGGGGGGGCCCCCGCGAAGAGACCCAGTACTTC	CASSSRMGGGPREETQYF
TRBV28	.	.	TRBJ1-5	TGTGCCAGCAGTTCCCCCACAGGGCACAATCAGCCCCAGCATTTT	CASSSPTGHNQPQHF
TRBV11-2	.	.	TRBJ2-7	TGTGCCAGCAGCTTGGGGGAGCAGTACTTC	CASSLGEQYF
TRBV6-1	.	.	TRBJ2-5	TGTGCCAGCGGAAGGGACGCCCCGGGGACCCAGTACTTC	CASGRDAPGTQYF
TRBV30	TRBD2	.	TRBJ2-7	TGTGCCTTATCCGGGACTAGCTCCTACGAGCAGTACTTC	CALSGTSSYEQYF
TRBV25-1	.	.	TRBJ1-3	TGTGCCAGCAGTGAGACTAGGGGAAACACCATATATTTT	CASSETRGNTIYF
TRBV30	.	.	TRBJ2-5	TGTGCCTGGAGAGCCCAAGGAGAGACCCAGTACTTC	CAWRAQGETQYF
TRBV2	.	many	TRBJ1-4	TGTGCCAGCAGTGAAGAGGAGACCTTGTTTTTT	CASSEEETLFF
TRBV11-2	.	.	TRBJ1-6	TGTGCCAGCAGCTTAGGAGGGAGAGGGGTTTCACCCCTCCACTTT	CASSLGGRGVSPLHF
TRBV28	.	few	TRBJ2-1	TGTGCCAGCAGGGGGGACGTCTCCTACAATGAGCAGTTCTTC	CASRGDVSYNEQFF
TRBV21-1	.	few	TRBJ1-4	TGTGCCAGCAGCAAAGAAGCGGGACGTCCCAGAGCGGGCACTAATGAAAAACTGTTTTTT	CASSKEAGRPRAGTNEKLFF
TRBV5-1	TRBD1	.	TRBJ2-2	TGCGCCAGCAGCAGGGACAGGGTCGGAAACACCGGGGAGCTGTTTTTT	CASSRDRVGNTGELFF
TRBV5-1	TRBD1	.	TRBJ2-7	TGCGCCAGCAGCTGGGGGACAGGGAGATCCTACGAGCAGTACTTC	CASSWGTGRSYEQYF
TRBV11-2	.	.	TRBJ1-2	TGTGCCAGCAGCCCCAGCCCCTCGCGTTATGGCTACACCTTC	CASSPSPSRYGYTF
TRBV27	.	few	TRBJ1-1	TGTGCCAGCAGTTTAAAAGCAGGGAGGGCTGAAGCTTTCTTT	CASSLKAGRAEAFF
TRBV6-6	.	few	TRBJ2-5	TGTGCCAGCAGTTCCTCAGGGGCCACCCAAGAGACCCAGTACTTC	CASSSSGATQETQYF
TRBV14	.	.	TRBJ2-7	TGTGCCAGCAGCCCCCCGGGAACTCAAGGGTACTTC	CASSPPGTQGYF
TRBV11-2	.	.	TRBJ2-1	TGTGCCAGCAGCTTAGACCTCATCCTCTCCTACAATGAGCAGTTCTTC	CASSLDLILSYNEQFF
TRBV6-6	TRBD1	few	TRBJ2-1	TGTGCCAGCAGTTACCCCGGGACAGGGGGCTACAATGAGCAGTTCTTC	CASSYPGTGGYNEQFF
TRBV14	.	few	TRBJ1-6	TGTGCCAGCAGCCCGATACAGGGCTCCTATAATTCACCCCTCCACTTT	CASSPIQGSYNSPLHF
TRBV5-1	.	.	TRBJ2-7	TGCGCCAGCAGCTTGCGGCAGGGTAGCTACGAGCAGTACTTC	CASSLRQGSYEQYF
TRBV7-9	.	.	TRBJ2-1	TGTGCCAGCAGCTTAGCGGGGGGGCTTGGCAATGAGCAGTTCTTC	CASSLAGGLGNEQFF
TRBV30	.	.	TRBJ1-4	TGTGCCTGGACCCCCGAACAGGAGTTTAATGAAAAACTGTTTTTT	CAWTPEQEFNEKLFF
TRBV6-1	.	.	TRBJ1-5	TGTGCCAGCAGTGAAAGTGGTCAGCCCCAGCATTTT	CASSESGQPQHF
TRBV4-1	.	few	TRBJ1-2	TGCGCCAGCAGCCAAGATGGGAGCTATGGCTACACCTTC	CASSQDGSYGYTF
TRBV6-5	.	.	TRBJ2-7	TGTGCCAGCAGTTACTCGTCGGGCACCTACGAGCAGTACTTC	CASSYSSGTYEQYF
TRBV9	.	.	TRBJ1-6	TGTGCCAGCAGCGTAGGGCCGGAGGGGAATTCACCCCTCCACTTT	CASSVGPEGNSPLHF
TRBV5-1	.	.	TRBJ1-6	TGCGCCAGCAGCTTGGCACTGGGGAACTCACCCCTCCACTTT	CASSLALGNSPLHF
TRBV5-1	.	few	TRBJ1-2	TGCGCCAGCAGCTTGAGTCAATCGTCGGTTCCTAACTATGGCTACACCTTC	CASSLSQSSVPNYGYTF
TRBV6-6	.	few	TRBJ2-3	TGTGCCAGCAGCCTGCGGACCAATCAACCCAATACGCAGTATTTT	CASSLRTNQPNTQYF
TRBV7-9	.	.	TRBJ1-5	TGTGCCAGCAGCTTTAATGGACAGCCCCAGCATTTT	CASSFNGQPQHF
TRBV18	.	few	TRBJ2-5	TGTGCCAGCTCACCGAAAGAGACCCAGTACTTC	CASSPKETQYF
TRBV11-2	.	.	TRBJ2-4	TGTGCCAGCAGCTTAGATTCTGGACAGATAGCCAAAAACATTCAGTACTTC	CASSLDSGQIAKNIQYF
TRBV19	.	.	TRBJ1-6	TGTGCCAGTAGTTGGGACCCAGATTCACCCCTCCACTTT	CASSWDPDSPLHF